Given below is one TCR beta chain in context. Antigen specificity is unknown. The run of the v3.0 immunoSEQ assay was at survey level. Profiling relied on immunoSEQ multiplex PCR, and the TCRdb table lists in-frame clones only, not all of them. The data show about 43,000 clones, with approximately 86% seen just once and around 4.7% held by the top ten. V shed 1 base, J shed 1 base, and the junction held 2 bases outside the gene matches. This CDR3 has 15 residues. Germline V lookup: CDR1 MGHRA, CDR2 YSYEKL. Every specimen provided roughly 1-10 million cryopreserved PBMC before DNA extraction took place. This sample was included in a study of long-term antiretroviral therapy in people with HIV. Notes on the study in general: Repertoire composition at all time points was dominated by clones that had expanded before ART. HIV repertoires spanned tighter CDR3 length ranges than controls did. Blood dates from 2004 to 2017, possibly under older ART regimens.

The specimen comprised unsorted PBMCs, sampled 0.1 years before starting antiretroviral therapy. The V and J genes are TRBV4-1 and TRBJ2-5; 8 bases fit TRBD1. The clonotype originates from a woman in her fifties or sixties with HIV. The CDR3 DNA is TGCGCCAGCAGCCAAGGGGACAGGCCCCAAGAGACCCAGTACTTC. This translates into CASSQGDRPQETQYF.